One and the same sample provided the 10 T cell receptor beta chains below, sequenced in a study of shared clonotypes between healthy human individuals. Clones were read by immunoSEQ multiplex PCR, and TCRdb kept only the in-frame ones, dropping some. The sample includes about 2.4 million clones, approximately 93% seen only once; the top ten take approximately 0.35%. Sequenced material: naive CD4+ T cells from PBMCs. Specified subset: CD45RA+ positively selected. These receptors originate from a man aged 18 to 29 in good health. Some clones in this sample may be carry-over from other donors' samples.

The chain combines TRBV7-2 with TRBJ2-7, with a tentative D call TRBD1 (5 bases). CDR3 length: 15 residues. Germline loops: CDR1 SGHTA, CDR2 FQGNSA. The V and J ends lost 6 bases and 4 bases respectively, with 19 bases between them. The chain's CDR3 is CASRLERQLGYEQYF. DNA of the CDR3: TGTGCCAGCAGATTGGAACGACAGTTGGGATACGAGCAGTACTTC.

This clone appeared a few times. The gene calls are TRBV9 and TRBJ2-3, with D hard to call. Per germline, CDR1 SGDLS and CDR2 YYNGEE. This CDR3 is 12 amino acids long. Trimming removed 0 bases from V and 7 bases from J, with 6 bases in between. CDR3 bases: TGTGCCAGCAGCGTAGTTCCGAATACGCAGTATTTT. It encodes CASSVVPNTQYF.

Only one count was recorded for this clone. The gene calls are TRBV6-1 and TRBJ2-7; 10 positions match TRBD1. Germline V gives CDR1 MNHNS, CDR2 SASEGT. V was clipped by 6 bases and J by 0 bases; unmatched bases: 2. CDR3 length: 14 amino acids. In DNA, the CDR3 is TGTGCCAGCAGGGACAGGGGGAGCTCCTACGAGCAGTACTTC. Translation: CASRDRGSSYEQYF.

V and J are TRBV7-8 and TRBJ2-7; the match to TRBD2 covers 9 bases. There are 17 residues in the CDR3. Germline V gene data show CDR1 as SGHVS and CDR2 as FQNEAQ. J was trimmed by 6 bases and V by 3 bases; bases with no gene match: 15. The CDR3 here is CASSLGFLREGPVEQYF. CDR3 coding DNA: TGTGCCAGCAGCTTGGGGTTTCTGCGGGAGGGCCCGGTCGAGCAGTACTTC.

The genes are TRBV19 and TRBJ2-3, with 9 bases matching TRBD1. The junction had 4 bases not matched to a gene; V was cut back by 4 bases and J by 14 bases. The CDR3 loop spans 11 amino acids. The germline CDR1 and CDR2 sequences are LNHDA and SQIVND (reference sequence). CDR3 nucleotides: TGTGCCAGTAGTAGCCGGGACAGGGCGTATTTT. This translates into CASSSRDRAYF.

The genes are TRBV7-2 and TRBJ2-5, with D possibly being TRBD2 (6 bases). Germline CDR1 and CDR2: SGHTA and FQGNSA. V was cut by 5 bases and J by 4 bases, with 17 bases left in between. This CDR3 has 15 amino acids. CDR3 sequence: CASSNQRRVPETQYF. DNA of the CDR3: TGTGCCAGCAGCAACCAACGGAGGGTTCCAGAGACCCAGTACTTC.

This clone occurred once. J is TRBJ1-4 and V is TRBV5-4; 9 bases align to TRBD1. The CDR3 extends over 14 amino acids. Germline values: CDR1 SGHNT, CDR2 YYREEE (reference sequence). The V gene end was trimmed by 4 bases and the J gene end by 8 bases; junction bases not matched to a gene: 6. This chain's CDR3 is CASSPDRGREKLFF. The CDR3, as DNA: TGTGCCAGCAGCCCGGACAGGGGACGAGAAAAACTGTTTTTT.

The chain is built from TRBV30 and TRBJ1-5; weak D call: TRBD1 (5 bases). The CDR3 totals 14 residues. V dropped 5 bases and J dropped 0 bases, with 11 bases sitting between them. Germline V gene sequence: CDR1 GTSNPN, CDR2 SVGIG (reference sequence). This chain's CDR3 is CAWDGGDSNQPQHF. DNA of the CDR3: TGTGCCTGGGATGGGGGGGATAGCAATCAGCCCCAGCATTTT.

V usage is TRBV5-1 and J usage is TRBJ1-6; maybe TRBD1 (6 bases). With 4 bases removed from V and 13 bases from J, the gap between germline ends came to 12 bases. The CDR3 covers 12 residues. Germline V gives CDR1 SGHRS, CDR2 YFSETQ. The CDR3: CASSVGGSPLHF. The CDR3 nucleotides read TGCGCCAGCAGCGTGGGGGGCAGCCCCCTCCACTTT.

The CDR3 reads CASSYDFALNYGYTF. In DNA form, the CDR3 reads TGTGCCAGCAGTTACGATTTTGCCCTTAACTATGGCTACACCTTC. V is TRBV6-5 and J is TRBJ1-2, with D unclear. The germline V and J ends were trimmed by 2 bases and 1 base, with 11 bases remaining between them. The CDR3 is 15 amino acids. CDR1 MNHEY and CDR2 SVGAGI come from the germline V gene.